A selection of T cell receptor beta chains follows, all from one sample in a study of T cells in tuberculosis. Produced via immunoSEQ multiplex PCR; TCRdb's table is partial and in-frame only. Here the sample spans more than 70,000 clones, roughly 90% being singletons. Sequencing was done on a sample of CD1b-GMM tetramer-negative cells sorted from PBMCs. The source is an adult woman with latent tuberculosis. CDR3s leave out the opening cysteine and the closing phenylalanine or tryptophan. D genes are given only for firm matches.

TRBV4-3	TRBJ1-2	-	ASSHVLDPALNT
TRBV7-9	TRBJ2-1	TRBD2	ASSYGGVNEQF
TRBV28	TRBJ2-2	TRBD2	ASSLGGTNTGELF
TRBV7-9	TRBJ2-1	-	ASSSGQYNEQF
TRBV2	TRBJ1-6	-	ASSFEEDISPLH
TRBV27	TRBJ2-7	TRBD1	ASKNTGGGQY
TRBV13	TRBJ2-5	-	ASSSRGLQETQY
TRBV10-2	TRBJ2-7	-	ASRAGRSSYEQY
TRBV11-2	TRBJ1-1	TRBD1	ASSLYYGQGRTEAF
TRBV7-9	TRBJ1-2	-	ASSFGQGSGYT
TRBV30	TRBJ1-1	-	AWIEVGAF
TRBV2	TRBJ2-7	TRBD1	ASSSTGGSDEQY
TRBV5-4	TRBJ2-3	-	ASSLATLATSTDTQY
TRBV11-2	TRBJ2-5	TRBD1	ASSYLGQGGQETQY
TRBV19	TRBJ2-1	TRBD2	ASSPGTSGGASYNEQF
TRBV30	TRBJ1-2	-	AWSVLNAGVDYGYT
TRBV4-2	TRBJ1-1	-	ASSQEGDKGAF
TRBV9	TRBJ2-5	TRBD2	ASSVGTSGGGETQY
TRBV30	TRBJ1-4	TRBD1	AWSLRQGFNEKLF
TRBV19	TRBJ1-5	-	ASKSSEDRNQPQH
TRBV13	TRBJ1-1	-	ASSLGIMNTEAF
TRBV5-4	TRBJ1-3	TRBD1	ASSLDRGYGNTIY
TRBV18	TRBJ1-4	-	ASSPVGTGINEKLF
TRBV29-1	TRBJ1-1	-	SVLVRVNTEAF
TRBV6-4	TRBJ2-1	TRBD1	ASSERGQNEQF
TRBV5-4	TRBJ1-6	TRBD1	ASSWDRNNSPLH
TRBV7-2	TRBJ1-1	-	ASSLLTVNTEAF
TRBV9	TRBJ2-2	TRBD1	ASSTGGGTGELF
TRBV19	TRBJ1-1	-	ASRWATEAF
TRBV30	TRBJ2-3	TRBD2	AWTRGLAGGGLTDTQY
TRBV13	TRBJ2-7	TRBD2	ASSPTLAGDYEQY
TRBV6-4	TRBJ2-2	TRBD2	ASSKAGGNTGELF
TRBV30	TRBJ1-6	-	AWGRQTYNSPLH
TRBV7-2	TRBJ2-7	TRBD2	ASSHGGGAIQQY
TRBV6-5	TRBJ2-3	-	ASSHRPLTDTQY
TRBV6-5	TRBJ2-2	TRBD2	ASSFAGTNTGELF
TRBV30	TRBJ1-2	-	AWTQGSYGYT
TRBV6-5	TRBJ1-5	TRBD1	ASRTGNSNQPQH
TRBV5-4	TRBJ2-3	TRBD2	ASSLGTGGRGTDTQY
TRBV2	TRBJ2-1	-	ASSEAGVAALEQF
TRBV4-2	TRBJ2-1	TRBD1	ASSQGQGHYNEQF
TRBV29-1	TRBJ1-2	-	SVDDNLENYGYT
TRBV4-2	TRBJ1-1	TRBD1	ASSQTQGARTEAF
TRBV6-1	TRBJ1-5	-	ASSELKGDNQPQH
TRBV5-4	TRBJ2-5	TRBD2	ASRPLAEETQY
TRBV4-2	TRBJ2-3	TRBD2	AAGLAGETDTQY
TRBV7-6	TRBJ2-2	TRBD1	ASSLAEDRGPTGELF